A single sample is the source of the 26 T cell receptor beta chains below, sequenced in a study of blood T cells in healthy people across ages. Next came a second PCR, run for about 7 to 12 cycles, which used a sample-barcoded 5' primer along with a J-beta primer mix. Using its own MiXCR run on the 5' RACE reads, TCRdb lists one record per CDR3 protein. This sample has roughly 1,500,000 distinct CDR3 sequences, with about 35% found just once. Material for sequencing was blood. These receptors originate from a woman aged 30 to 39 in good health.

J is TRBJ2-5 and V is TRBV6-2 or TRBV6-3, with 14 bases identical to TRBD2. The junction had 4 bases not matched to a gene; V was cut back by 2 bases and J by 5 bases. Germline CDR1 reads MNHEY; CDR2 reads SVGEGT. This CDR3 spans 16 amino acids. The CDR3 is CASSYGLAGGMETQYF. The CDR3 DNA reads as TGTGCCAGCAGTTACGGACTAGCGGGGGGTATGGAGACCCAGTACTTC.

The rearrangement uses TRBV15 and TRBJ1-6; D gene unclear. This CDR3 comprises 12 residues. The V end lost 8 bases, the J end lost 7 bases, and 9 bases lay between the germline ends. Per the germline V gene, CDR1 is LNHNV and CDR2 is YYDKDF (reference sequence). In DNA, the CDR3 is TGTGCCACCGGCCTCAGGAATTCACCCCTCCACTTT. It translates to CATGLRNSPLHF.

The chain recombines TRBV6-1 with TRBJ2-1, with D tentatively TRBD1 or TRBD2 (5 bases each). The CDR3 runs to 12 residues. Germline V gene data show CDR1 as MNHNS and CDR2 as SASEGT. Trimming left V 5 bases short and J 12 bases short, with 14 bases between. The CDR3 DNA sequence: TGTGCCAGCAGTCCCGGGGCCCTAGGGCAGTTCTTC. It codes for CASSPGALGQFF.

This chain joins TRBV6-1 and TRBJ2-7, with D perhaps TRBD1 or TRBD2 (5 bases each). The CDR3 sequence is 14 residues long. The V and J ends lost 0 bases and 6 bases respectively, with 12 bases between them. Germline V gene lookup returns CDR1 MNHNS and CDR2 SASEGT. The DNA of the CDR3 is TGTGCCAGCAGTGAAGCGATCCCCGGGGCCGAGCAGTACTTC. This sequence encodes CASSEAIPGAEQYF.

This chain connects TRBV28 to TRBJ2-1; 8 bases are shared with TRBD2. CDR3 length: 16 residues. With 6 bases clipped from V and 5 bases from J, the junction kept 12 bases outside the gene matches. The V gene's germline CDR1 is MDHEN and CDR2 SYDVKM. CDR3 nucleotide sequence: TGTGCCAGCAGCCTACTACGGGAGGGCCAGAACAATGAGCAGTTCTTC. Translating gives CASSLLREGQNNEQFF.

This chain joins TRBV7-6 and TRBJ1-2; TRBD1 might be the D (5 bases). The CDR3 is 13 amino acids. Germline assignment: CDR1 SGHVS and CDR2 FNYEAQ. The germline V and J ends were trimmed by 5 bases and 4 bases, with 11 bases remaining between them. CDR3 coding DNA: TGTGCCAGCAGCGCCCCAGGGCTCTATGGCTACACCTTC. Translated: CASSAPGLYGYTF.

This CDR3 reads CASSQDWGTGVQETQYF. CDR3 bases: TGTGCCAGCAGCCAAGATTGGGGGACAGGGGTCCAAGAGACCCAGTACTTC. The rearrangement uses TRBV3-1 and TRBJ2-5; TRBD1 matches at 10 bases. Germline assignment: CDR1 LGHDT and CDR2 YNNKEL (reference sequence). J was trimmed by 1 base and V by 0 bases; bases with no gene match: 5. This CDR3 region has 17 residues.

The rearrangement joins TRBV12-3 or TRBV12-4 to TRBJ1-4; perhaps TRBD1 as D (5 bases). The V and J ends lost 3 bases and 6 bases respectively, with 8 bases between them. CDR3 size: 13 residues. The chain's CDR3 is CASSFQGDEKLFF. The CDR3 nucleotides read TGTGCCAGCAGTTTTCAGGGAGATGAAAAACTGTTTTTT.

Note on this clonotype: This could be a read error, since a much larger clone is one nucleotide away. CDR3 sequence reads: CASSPTSGGTHEQYF. CDR3 DNA sequence: TGTGCCAGCAGCCCTACTAGCGGGGGTACCCACGAGCAGTACTTC. V is TRBV12-3 or TRBV12-4 and J is TRBJ2-7, with 11 bases fitting TRBD2. V gave up 6 bases and J gave up 5 bases; unmatched junction bases: 9. This CDR3 has 15 residues.

In this sample, this clonotype turned up once. The V gene is TRBV6-1, the J gene TRBJ1-5; D is unresolved. The CDR3 length is 15 residues. Looked up from germline, CDR1 is MNHNS and CDR2 is SASEGT. The V end lost 8 bases, the J end lost 2 bases, and 16 bases lay between the germline ends. The CDR3, as DNA: TGTGCCAGCGTTACAGCCTTTTGGGGCAATCAGCCCCAGCATTTT. This gives the protein CASVTAFWGNQPQHF.

Many counts were recorded for this clonotype. The rearrangement joins TRBV20-1 to TRBJ2-3; D is possibly TRBD1 (7 bases). Germline values: CDR1 DFQATT, CDR2 SNEGSKA (reference sequence). V was cut by 6 bases and J by 10 bases, with 20 bases left in between. The CDR3 spans 13 residues. In nucleotides, the CDR3 is TGCAGTGCCTCAGGGGGGTATAGTACCTCGCAGTATTTT. It encodes CSASGGYSTSQYF.

This clonotype was seen a handful of times. V is TRBV7-3 and J is TRBJ2-1; 7 positions match TRBD2. Germline V gene sequence: CDR1 SGHTA, CDR2 FQGTGA. With 0 bases clipped from V and 7 bases from J, the junction kept 3 bases outside the gene matches. The CDR3 totals 14 residues. CDR3 region: CASSLTSGPNEQFF. CDR3 nucleotide sequence: TGTGCCAGCAGCTTAACTAGCGGGCCGAATGAGCAGTTCTTC.

The chain carries TRBV20-1 and TRBJ1-5; the match to TRBD1 covers 8 bases. The germline CDR1 and CDR2 sequences are DFQATT and SNEGSKA (reference sequence). The CDR3 runs 15 residues. V shed 4 bases and J 3 bases; nucleotides not matched to a gene: 8. The CDR3: CSATDRAVPNQPQHF. Written as DNA, the CDR3 is TGCAGTGCTACGGACAGGGCCGTCCCCAATCAGCCCCAGCATTTT.

This chain links TRBV6-5 with TRBJ2-1, with 10 bases lining up with TRBD2. The CDR3 runs to 15 residues. Germline CDR1 MNHEY, CDR2 SVGAGI. J lost 5 bases, V lost 0 bases, and 1 base had no gene match. CDR3 in DNA: TGTGCCAGCAGTTACTCGGGGACTAGCGACAATGAGCAGTTCTTC. It translates to CASSYSGTSDNEQFF.

The chain couples TRBV4-2 to TRBJ2-3; 9 bases agree with TRBD2. The trim removed 0 bases at V and 2 bases at J, leaving 6 bases unmatched. The germline gives CDR1 LGHNA, CDR2 YNFKEQ. CDR3 length: 17 amino acids. This CDR3 reads CASSQDVRGGLTDTQYF. In DNA, the CDR3 is TGTGCCAGCAGCCAAGATGTGCGGGGGGGCCTCACAGATACGCAGTATTTT.

The J gene is TRBJ1-1, the V gene TRBV30; tentative D call: TRBD1 (5 bases). Trimming shortened V by 5 bases and J by 4 bases, and 14 bases separated the two germline ends. This CDR3 contains 13 residues. Germline V gene lookup returns CDR1 GTSNPN and CDR2 SVGIG (reference sequence). The CDR3 DNA is TGTGCCTGGGCCTCATCCGGGGGCACTGAAGCTTTCTTT. Amino acid sequence: CAWASSGGTEAFF. The full variable domain, in which reference TRBV30 and TRBJ1-1 provide the parts outside the CDR3, is SQTIHQWPATLVQPVGSPLSLECTVEGTSNPNLYWYRQAAGRGLQLLFYSVGIGQISSEVPQNLSASRPQDRQFILSSKKLLLSDSGFYLCAWASSGGTEAFFGQGTRLTVV.

This chain links TRBV5-1 with TRBJ2-5; D is ambiguous. There are 14 residues in the CDR3. V gave up 4 bases and J gave up 5 bases, with 15 bases separating them. Germline V gives CDR1 SGHRS, CDR2 YFSETQ. The CDR3 coding sequence is TGCGCCAGCAGCCCCTCGTCGTACGGCGAGACCCAGTACTTC. It translates to CASSPSSYGETQYF.

This clonotype was detected only a few times. The chain carries TRBV11-2 and TRBJ2-1; no reliable D call. The V end lost 5 bases, the J end lost 7 bases, and 15 bases lay between the germline ends. Germline values: CDR1 SGHAT, CDR2 FQNNGV. This CDR3 has 14 residues. The CDR3 spells CASSARQEYNEQFF. In nucleotides, the CDR3 is TGTGCCAGCAGCGCCCGCCAGGAGTATAATGAGCAGTTCTTC.

This clonotype was counted a few times. V and J are TRBV15 and TRBJ2-1; D ambiguous. Germline V lookup: CDR1 LNHNV, CDR2 YYDKDF (reference sequence). V lost 3 bases, J lost 2 bases, and 5 bases lay in between. This CDR3 has 13 residues. CDR3 amino acids: CATSRHTYNEQFF. The CDR3 nucleotides are TGTGCCACCAGCAGGCACACCTACAATGAGCAGTTCTTC.

The rearrangement links TRBV7-9 to TRBJ2-3, with D perhaps TRBD1 (6 bases). Germline CDR1 is SEHNR and CDR2 is FQNEAQ (reference sequence). V lost 2 bases to trimming and J lost 0 bases, with 9 bases between them. The CDR3 consists of 15 residues. The DNA of the CDR3 is TGTGCCAGCAGCTTATGGGACACGAGCACAGATACGCAGTATTTT. Amino acids: CASSLWDTSTDTQYF.

This clonotype was observed a handful of times. The genes are TRBV4-2 and TRBJ1-2; D gene ambiguous. Between the trimmed V and J ends, which lost 3 bases and 4 bases, there was a span of 12 bases. Germline values: CDR1 LGHNA, CDR2 YNFKEQ. The CDR3 has 14 amino acids. CDR3 sequence reads: CASSQAPSVYGYTF. Written as DNA, the CDR3 is TGTGCCAGCAGCCAGGCTCCATCAGTCTATGGCTACACCTTC.

This clonotype was observed a few times. This CDR3 reads CASSSSLRTSGEETSTDTQYF. The CDR3 nucleotides are TGTGCCAGCAGCTCCTCACTGCGGACTAGCGGAGAGGAGACTAGCACAGATACGCAGTATTTT. The chain carries TRBV7-8 and TRBJ2-3; TRBD2 agrees at 10 bases. The CDR3 extends over 21 amino acids. J was trimmed by 0 bases and V by 4 bases; bases with no gene match: 19. Germline values: CDR1 SGHVS, CDR2 FQNEAQ.

This clonotype was recorded a few times. The V gene is TRBV7-9, the J gene TRBJ2-7; D is perhaps TRBD1 (6 bases). This CDR3 contains 14 residues. Trimming removed 4 bases at V and 6 bases at J, with 16 bases between. CDR1 SEHNR and CDR2 FQNEAQ come from the germline V gene (reference sequence). CDR3 in amino acids: CASSSLGTRGEQYF. The CDR3 DNA sequence: TGTGCCAGCAGCTCTTTAGGGACCAGGGGCGAGCAGTACTTC.

The CDR3 loop reads CSVEEREFSYNEQFF. The CDR3 DNA sequence: TGCAGCGTTGAAGAGCGGGAGTTCTCCTACAATGAGCAGTTCTTC. The chain combines TRBV29-1 with TRBJ2-1; 7 bases line up with TRBD2. In germline, CDR1 is SQVTM, CDR2 ANQGSEA. This CDR3 is built from 15 residues. J lost 0 bases, V lost 0 bases, and 2 bases had no gene match.

The chain links TRBV27 to TRBJ2-1, with 7 bases lining up with TRBD2. The J segment lost 3 bases and the V segment lost 5 bases, leaving 13 bases of the junction unmatched. The CDR3 has 17 residues. Germline V gene data show CDR1 as MNHEY and CDR2 as SMNVEV (reference sequence). The CDR3 coding sequence is TGTGCCAGCAGTGGATACTTTGGGGGGGACTACTACAATGAGCAGTTCTTC. Protein: CASSGYFGGDYYNEQFF.

This clonotype came up a few times. The V gene is TRBV7-3, the J gene TRBJ2-4, with no clear D. The CDR3 runs to 16 residues. The germline V gene encodes CDR1 SGHTA and CDR2 FQGTGA. The ends were cut back, 1 base at V and 1 base at J, with 11 bases in the middle. In DNA form, the CDR3 reads TGTGCCAGCAGCTTAAAAGAAGAGCGCGCCAAAAACATTCAGTACTTC. Protein product: CASSLKEERAKNIQYF.